This TCR beta chain was captured by sequencing in a study of blood T cells in healthy people across ages. Using a J-beta primer mix together with a sample-barcoded 5' primer, a second PCR was run for about 7 to 12 cycles. MiXCR was run by TCRdb on the 5' RACE reads, yielding one entry per CDR3 protein. This table has approximately 800,000 distinct CDR3 sequences, roughly 34% appearing once. This clonotype was seen a single time. Its antigen is currently unknown. Broader study findings: Higher diversity, along with more naive CD4+ cells, distinguished long-lived donors from aged donors.

Isolating PBMCs gave at least 6 million of these cells per sample. What was sequenced was blood. The sequence was obtained from a man between 18 and 29 years old in good health.

The DNA of the CDR3 is TGTGCCAGCAGTATGAGCGGGGGAAGAGGTACGCAGTATTTT. It translates to CASSMSGGRGTQYF. The gene calls are TRBV12-3 or TRBV12-4 and TRBJ2-3, with 8 positions matching TRBD2. With V trimmed by 5 bases and J by 8 bases, 9 bases remained unmatched. The CDR3 totals 14 residues.